This T cell receptor (beta chain) originates from a study of OX40 agonist ivuxolimab in advanced cancers. General notes on the study: Ivuxolimab, which targeted the costimulatory receptor OX40 (CD134), was an agonistic, fully human IgG2 monoclonal antibody. The monotherapy dose-escalation portion (N ≈ 50 patients) of the phase I ivuxolimab trial is reported in the paper. Partial responses occurred in three dose-escalation patients, of whom one had hepatocellular carcinoma and two had cutaneous melanoma. In the dose-escalation cohort, approximately 80% of patients were male, and the mean age was 60 years with a range of roughly 23 to 79. Among the approximately 50 dose-escalation patients, about 19 had hepatocellular carcinoma, 15 melanoma, 9 renal cell carcinoma and 9 head and neck cancer. Patients were allowed to have had prior anti-PD-1, anti-PD-L1 or anti-CTLA-4 therapy, and around 40% of the dose-escalation patients had previously received checkpoint inhibitors. Intravenous ivuxolimab was administered to patients every 2 weeks at six dose levels: 0.01, 0.1, 0.3, 1.5, 3 and 10 mg/kg. The point of sequencing TCRbeta in the periphery was to test whether ivuxolimab changed TCR sequence diversity and drove clonal T-cell expansion.

The trial excluded patients who had a history of autoimmune disease or who were on systemic immunosuppression. Peripheral blood for TCR sequencing was collected from all dose cohorts at baseline, on cycle 4 day 1, and on cycle 7 day 1. Samples came from an open-label, multicenter, first-in-human phase I dose-escalation trial of ivuxolimab. Adults with locally advanced or metastatic head and neck squamous cell, hepatocellular, melanoma or renal cell carcinoma were enrolled in the trial. CD4+ and CD8+ T cells were sorted separately from peripheral blood before TCR sequencing. To sequence the TCRbeta CDR3 region, genomic DNA was isolated from the sorted cells. The immunoSEQ Assay was used to sequence the TCRbeta CDR3 regions. The source is immuneACCESS, and TCRdb retained only in-frame sequences with V and J called. Part of the clones is not carried over; for the studies checked, unresolved V genes explain less than half of this, and the remainder is unexplained. This sample holds roughly 70,000 clones; about 91% were observed only once. 0.45% to 0.65% of the sample lies in the top ten.

Overall study outcomes, separate from this receptor: At doses of 0.1 to 3.0 mg/kg, clonal expansion of both CD4+ and CD8+ blood T cells was observed from baseline to week 6. Low levels of normalized T-cell clonal expansion were also seen in some patients who did not respond. The antigen specificity of the peripheral T cells that underwent clonal expansion was not determined. On average, CD8+ T cells showed more expanded clones than CD4+ T cells after ivuxolimab. In the 0.1-3.0 mg/kg groups, partial responders had among the lowest normalized peripheral clonal expansion, particularly in CD8+ T cells.

The CDR1 and CDR2 encoded by the germline V gene are LGHNT and FRNRAP. V lost 4 bases and J lost 1 base; the stretch between them is 13 bases long. The cysteine opens and the phenylalanine closes a CDR3 of 15 amino acids. Only CDR3 DNA is held: 45 bases, read in frame from base 1. On this clone: It lacks a known antigen. Base qualities are not recorded, but no much larger clone differs from it by a single base.

Sequenced here: CD4+ or CD8+ T cells sorted from blood, sampled in a trial of the OX40 agonist ivuxolimab. The rearranged chain carries TRBV12-5 and TRBJ1-1; the D region possibly corresponds to TRBD1 (6 bases align). This receptor was obtained from an adult with an advanced solid tumor such as melanoma, head and neck, liver or kidney cancer. CDR3 sequence: CASGYSDRENTEAFF. At the DNA level, the sequence is TGTGCTAGTGGTTACTCGGACAGAGAGAACACTGAAGCTTTCTTT.